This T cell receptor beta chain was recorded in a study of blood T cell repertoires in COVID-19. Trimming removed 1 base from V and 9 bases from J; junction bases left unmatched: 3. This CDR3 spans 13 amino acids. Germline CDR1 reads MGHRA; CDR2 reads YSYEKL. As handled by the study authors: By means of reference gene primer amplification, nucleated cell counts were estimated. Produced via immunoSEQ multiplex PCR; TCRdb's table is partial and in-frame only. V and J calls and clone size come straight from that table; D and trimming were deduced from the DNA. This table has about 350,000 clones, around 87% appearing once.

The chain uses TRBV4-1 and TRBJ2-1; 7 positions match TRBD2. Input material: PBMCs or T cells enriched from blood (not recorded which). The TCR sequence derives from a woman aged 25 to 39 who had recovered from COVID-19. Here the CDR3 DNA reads TGCGCCAGCAGCCAAGGGGGGGGTCTTGAGCAGTTCTTC. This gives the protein CASSQGGGLEQFF.